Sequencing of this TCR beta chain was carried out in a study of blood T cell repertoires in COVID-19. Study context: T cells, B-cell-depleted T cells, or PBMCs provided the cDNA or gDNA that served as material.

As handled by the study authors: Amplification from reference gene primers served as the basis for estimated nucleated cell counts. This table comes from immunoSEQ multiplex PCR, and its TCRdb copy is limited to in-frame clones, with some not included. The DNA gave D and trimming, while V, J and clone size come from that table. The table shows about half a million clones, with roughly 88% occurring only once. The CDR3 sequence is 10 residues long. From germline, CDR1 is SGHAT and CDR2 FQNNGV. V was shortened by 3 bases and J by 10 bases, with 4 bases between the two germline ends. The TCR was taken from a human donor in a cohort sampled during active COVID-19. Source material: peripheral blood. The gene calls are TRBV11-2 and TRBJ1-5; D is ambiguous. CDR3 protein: CASSFKPQHF. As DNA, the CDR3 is TGTGCCAGCAGCTTTAAACCCCAGCATTTT.